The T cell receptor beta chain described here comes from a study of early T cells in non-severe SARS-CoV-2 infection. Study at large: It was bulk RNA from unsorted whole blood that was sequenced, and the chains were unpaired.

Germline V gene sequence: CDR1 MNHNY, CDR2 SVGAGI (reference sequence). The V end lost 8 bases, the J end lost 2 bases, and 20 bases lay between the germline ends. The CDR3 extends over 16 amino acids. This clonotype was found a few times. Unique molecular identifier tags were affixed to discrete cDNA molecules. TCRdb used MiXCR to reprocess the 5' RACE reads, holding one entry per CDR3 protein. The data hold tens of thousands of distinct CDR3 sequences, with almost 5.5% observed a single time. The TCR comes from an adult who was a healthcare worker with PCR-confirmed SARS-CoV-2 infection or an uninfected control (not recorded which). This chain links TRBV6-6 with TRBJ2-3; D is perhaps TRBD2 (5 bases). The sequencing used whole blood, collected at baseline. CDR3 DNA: TGTGCCAGCTTCCCCCGAGTCGGGGATTTCACAGATACGCAGTATTTT. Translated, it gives CASFPRVGDFTDTQYF.